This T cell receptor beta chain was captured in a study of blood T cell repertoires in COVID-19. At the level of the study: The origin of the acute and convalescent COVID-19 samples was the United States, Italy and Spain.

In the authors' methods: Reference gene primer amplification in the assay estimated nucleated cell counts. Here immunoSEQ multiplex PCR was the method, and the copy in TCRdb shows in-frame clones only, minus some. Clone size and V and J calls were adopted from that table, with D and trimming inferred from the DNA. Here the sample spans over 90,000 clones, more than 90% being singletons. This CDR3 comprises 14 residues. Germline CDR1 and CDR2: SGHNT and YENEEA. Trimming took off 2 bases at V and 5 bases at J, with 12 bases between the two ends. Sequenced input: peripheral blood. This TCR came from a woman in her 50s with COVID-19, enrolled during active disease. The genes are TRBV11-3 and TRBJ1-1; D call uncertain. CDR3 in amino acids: CASSLTLGWTEAFF. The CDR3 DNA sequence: TGTGCCAGCAGCTTAACGCTAGGCTGGACTGAAGCTTTCTTT.